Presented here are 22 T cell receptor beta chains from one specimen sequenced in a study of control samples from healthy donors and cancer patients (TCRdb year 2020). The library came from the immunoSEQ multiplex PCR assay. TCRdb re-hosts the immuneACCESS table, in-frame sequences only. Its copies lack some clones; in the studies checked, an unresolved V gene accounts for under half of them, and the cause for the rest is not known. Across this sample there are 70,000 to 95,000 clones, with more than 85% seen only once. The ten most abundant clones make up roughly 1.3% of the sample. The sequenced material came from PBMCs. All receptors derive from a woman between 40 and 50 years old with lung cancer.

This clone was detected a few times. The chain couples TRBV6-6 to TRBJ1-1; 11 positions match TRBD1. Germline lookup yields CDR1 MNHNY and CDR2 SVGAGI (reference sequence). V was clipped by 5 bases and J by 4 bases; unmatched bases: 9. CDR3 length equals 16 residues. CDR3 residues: CASSIGQGAPGTEAFF. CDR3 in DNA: TGTGCCAGCAGTATCGGACAGGGGGCGCCGGGCACTGAAGCTTTCTTT.

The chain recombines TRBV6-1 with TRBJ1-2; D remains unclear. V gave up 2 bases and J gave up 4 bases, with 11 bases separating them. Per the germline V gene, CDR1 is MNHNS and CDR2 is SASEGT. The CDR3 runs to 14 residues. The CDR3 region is CASSETQIGYGYTF. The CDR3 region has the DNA TGTGCCAGCAGTGAAACTCAGATCGGCTATGGCTACACCTTC.

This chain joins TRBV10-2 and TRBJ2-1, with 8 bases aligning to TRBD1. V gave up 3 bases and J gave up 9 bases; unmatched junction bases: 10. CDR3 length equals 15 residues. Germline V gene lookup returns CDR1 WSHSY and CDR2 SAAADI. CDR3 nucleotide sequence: TGCGCCAGCAGTGACCAGTCCGGGACAGGCGGTGAGCAGTTCTTC. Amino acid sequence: CASSDQSGTGGEQFF.

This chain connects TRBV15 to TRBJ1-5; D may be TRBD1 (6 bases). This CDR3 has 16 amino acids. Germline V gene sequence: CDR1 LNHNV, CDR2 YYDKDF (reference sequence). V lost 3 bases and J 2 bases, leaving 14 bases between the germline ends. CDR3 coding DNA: TGTGCCACCAGCAGGTTAAGCAGGGGTGGCAATCAGCCCCAGCATTTT. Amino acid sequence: CATSRLSRGGNQPQHF.

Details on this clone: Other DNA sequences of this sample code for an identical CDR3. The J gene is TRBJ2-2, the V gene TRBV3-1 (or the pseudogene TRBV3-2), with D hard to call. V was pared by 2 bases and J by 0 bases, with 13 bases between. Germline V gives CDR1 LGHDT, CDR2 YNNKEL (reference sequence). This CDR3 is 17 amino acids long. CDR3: CASSQRGRGTNTGELFF. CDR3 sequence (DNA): TGTGCCAGCAGCCAAAGAGGACGTGGCACGAACACCGGGGAGCTGTTTTTT.

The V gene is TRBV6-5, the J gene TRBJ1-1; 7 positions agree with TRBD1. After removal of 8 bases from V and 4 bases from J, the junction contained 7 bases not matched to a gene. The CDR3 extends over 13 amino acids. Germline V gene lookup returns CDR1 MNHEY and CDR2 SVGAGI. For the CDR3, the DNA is TGTGCCAGCTCTCCCACAGGGGTCACTGAAGCTTTCTTT. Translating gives CASSPTGVTEAFF.

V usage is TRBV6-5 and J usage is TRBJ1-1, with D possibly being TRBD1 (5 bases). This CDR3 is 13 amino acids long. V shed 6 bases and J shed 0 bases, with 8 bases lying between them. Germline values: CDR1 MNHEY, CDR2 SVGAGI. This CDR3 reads CASRPTVNTEAFF. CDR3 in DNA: TGTGCCAGCAGGCCGACAGTGAACACTGAAGCTTTCTTT.

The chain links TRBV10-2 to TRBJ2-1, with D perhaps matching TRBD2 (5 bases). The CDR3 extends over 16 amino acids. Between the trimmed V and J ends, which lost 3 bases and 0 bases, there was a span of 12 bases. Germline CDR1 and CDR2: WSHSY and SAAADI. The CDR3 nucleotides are TGCGCCAGCAGTGAACGATCTGGGAGCTCCTACAATGAGCAGTTCTTC. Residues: CASSERSGSSYNEQFF.

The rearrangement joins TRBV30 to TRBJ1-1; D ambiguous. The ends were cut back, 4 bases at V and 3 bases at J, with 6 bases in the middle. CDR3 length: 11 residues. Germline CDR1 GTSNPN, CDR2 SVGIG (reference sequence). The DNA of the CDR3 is TGTGCCTGGATACGGGACACTGAAGCTTTCTTT. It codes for CAWIRDTEAFF. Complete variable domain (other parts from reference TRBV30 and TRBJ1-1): SQTIHQWPATLVQPVGSPLSLECTVEGTSNPNLYWYRQAAGRGLQLLFYSVGIGQISSEVPQNLSASRPQDRQFILSSKKLLLSDSGFYLCAWIRDTEAFFGQGTRLTVV.

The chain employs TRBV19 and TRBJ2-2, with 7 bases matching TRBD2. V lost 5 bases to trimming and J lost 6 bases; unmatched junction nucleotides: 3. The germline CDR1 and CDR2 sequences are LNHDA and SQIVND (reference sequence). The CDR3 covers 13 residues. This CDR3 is CASSSAGAGELFF. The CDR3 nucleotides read TGTGCCAGTAGTTCGGCGGGGGCCGGGGAGCTGTTTTTT.

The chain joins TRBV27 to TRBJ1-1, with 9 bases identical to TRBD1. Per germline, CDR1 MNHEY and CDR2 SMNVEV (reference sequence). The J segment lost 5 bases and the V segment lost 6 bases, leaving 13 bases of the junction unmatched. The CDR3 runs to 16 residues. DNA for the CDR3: TGTGCCAGCAGGACTCGGACAGGGGCAATGGTTACTGAAGCTTTCTTT. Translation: CASRTRTGAMVTEAFF.

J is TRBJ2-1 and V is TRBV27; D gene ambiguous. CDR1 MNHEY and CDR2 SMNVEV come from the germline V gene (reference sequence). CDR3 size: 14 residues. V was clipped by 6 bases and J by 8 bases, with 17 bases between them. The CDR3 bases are TGTGCCAGCAGCCATAGAAGGACGGCCCATGAGCAGTTCTTC. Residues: CASSHRRTAHEQFF.

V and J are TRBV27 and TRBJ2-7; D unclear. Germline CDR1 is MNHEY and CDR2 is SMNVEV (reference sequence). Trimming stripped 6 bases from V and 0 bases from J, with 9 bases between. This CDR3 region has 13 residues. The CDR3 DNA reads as TGTGCCAGCAGCCTGACAATCTCCTACGAGCAGTACTTC. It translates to CASSLTISYEQYF.

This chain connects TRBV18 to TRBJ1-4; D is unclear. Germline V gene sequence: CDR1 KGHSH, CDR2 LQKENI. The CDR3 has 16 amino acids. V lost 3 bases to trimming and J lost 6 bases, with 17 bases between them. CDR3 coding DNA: TGTGCCAGCTCACCTAAAGACTCCCTCAAAGATGAAAAACTGTTTTTT. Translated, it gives CASSPKDSLKDEKLFF. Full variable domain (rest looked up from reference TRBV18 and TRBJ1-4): NAGVMQNPRHLVRRRGQEARLRCSPMKGHSHVYWYRQLPEEGLKFMVYLQKENIIDESGMPKERFSAEFPKEGPSILRIQQVVRGDSAAYFCASSPKDSLKDEKLFFGSGTQLSVL.

CDR3 residues: CASSDRGRENTEAFF. As DNA, the CDR3 is TGTGCCAGCAGTGACAGGGGCAGGGAGAACACTGAAGCTTTCTTT. This chain uses TRBV6-4 with TRBJ1-1; perhaps TRBD1 as D (5 bases). V was clipped by 2 bases and J by 1 base, with 11 bases between them. From germline, CDR1 is MRHNA and CDR2 SNTAGT. The CDR3 totals 15 residues.

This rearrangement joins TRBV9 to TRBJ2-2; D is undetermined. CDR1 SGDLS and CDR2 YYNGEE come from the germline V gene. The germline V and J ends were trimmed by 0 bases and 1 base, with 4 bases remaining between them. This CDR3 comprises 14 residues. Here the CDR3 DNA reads TGTGCCAGCAGCGTAGTGCAGAACACCGGGGAGCTGTTTTTT. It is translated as CASSVVQNTGELFF.

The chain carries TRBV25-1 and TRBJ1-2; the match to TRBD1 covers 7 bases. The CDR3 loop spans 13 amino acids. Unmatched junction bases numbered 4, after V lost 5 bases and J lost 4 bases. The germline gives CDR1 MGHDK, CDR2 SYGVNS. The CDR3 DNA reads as TGTGCCAGCAGTAGAGGGGGCGGCTATGGCTACACCTTC. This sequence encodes CASSRGGGYGYTF.

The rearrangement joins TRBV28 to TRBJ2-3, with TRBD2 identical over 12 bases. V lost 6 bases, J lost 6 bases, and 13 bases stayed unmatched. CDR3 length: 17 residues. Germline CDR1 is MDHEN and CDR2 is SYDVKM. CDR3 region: CASSPYPTSGGTDTQYF. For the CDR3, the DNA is TGTGCCAGCAGCCCCTACCCGACTAGCGGGGGAACTGATACGCAGTATTTT.

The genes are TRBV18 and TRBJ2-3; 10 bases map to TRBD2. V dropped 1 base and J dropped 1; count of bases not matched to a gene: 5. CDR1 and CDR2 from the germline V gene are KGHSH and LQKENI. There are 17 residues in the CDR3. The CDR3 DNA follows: TGTGCCAGCTCACCACGTCCTAGCGGGGGAGGCACAGATACGCAGTATTTT. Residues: CASSPRPSGGGTDTQYF.

CDR3 sequence reads: CASSLEGYEQYF. The CDR3 DNA follows: TGCGCCAGCAGCTTGGAGGGCTACGAGCAGTACTTC. This chain links TRBV5-1 with TRBJ2-7; unclear D gene. CDR3 length: 12 residues. The ends were cut back, 0 bases at V and 3 bases at J, with 4 bases in the middle. Per the germline V gene, CDR1 is SGHRS and CDR2 is YFSETQ.

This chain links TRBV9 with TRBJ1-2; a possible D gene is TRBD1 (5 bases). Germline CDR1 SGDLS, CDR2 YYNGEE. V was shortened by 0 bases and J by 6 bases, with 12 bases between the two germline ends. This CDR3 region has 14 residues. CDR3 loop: CASSVGSGSNGYTF. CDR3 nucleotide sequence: TGTGCCAGCAGCGTAGGGTCAGGGTCGAATGGCTACACCTTC.

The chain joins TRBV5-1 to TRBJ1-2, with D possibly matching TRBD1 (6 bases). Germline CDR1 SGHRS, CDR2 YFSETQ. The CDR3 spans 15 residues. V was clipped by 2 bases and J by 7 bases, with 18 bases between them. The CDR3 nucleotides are TGCGCCAGCAGCTTTCTTAACAGGGACGAGCTTGGCTACACCTTC. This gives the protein CASSFLNRDELGYTF.